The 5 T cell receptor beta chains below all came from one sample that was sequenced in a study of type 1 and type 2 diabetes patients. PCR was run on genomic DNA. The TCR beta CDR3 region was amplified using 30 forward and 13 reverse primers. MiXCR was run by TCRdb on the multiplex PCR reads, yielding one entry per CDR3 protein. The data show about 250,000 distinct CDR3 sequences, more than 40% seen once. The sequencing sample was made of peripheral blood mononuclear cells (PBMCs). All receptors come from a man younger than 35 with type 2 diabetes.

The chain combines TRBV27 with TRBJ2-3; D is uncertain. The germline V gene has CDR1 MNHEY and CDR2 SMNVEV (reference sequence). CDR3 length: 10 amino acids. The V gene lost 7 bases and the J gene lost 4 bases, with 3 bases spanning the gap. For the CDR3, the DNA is TGTGCCAGCACCCCAGATACGCAGTATTTT. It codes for CASTPDTQYF.

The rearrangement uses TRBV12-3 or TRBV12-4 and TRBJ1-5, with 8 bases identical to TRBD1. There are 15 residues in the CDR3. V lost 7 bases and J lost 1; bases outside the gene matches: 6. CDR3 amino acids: CASTKDRESNQPQHF. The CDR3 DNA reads TGTGCCAGCACCAAGGACAGGGAAAGCAATCAGCCCCAGCATTTT.

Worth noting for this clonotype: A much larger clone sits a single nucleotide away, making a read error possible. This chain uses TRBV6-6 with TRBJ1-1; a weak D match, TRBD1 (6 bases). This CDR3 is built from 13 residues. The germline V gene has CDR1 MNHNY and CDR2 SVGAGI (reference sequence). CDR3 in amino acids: CASSDRRNTEVFF. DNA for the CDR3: TGTGCCAGCAGCGACAGGAGGAACACTGAAGTTTTCTTT.

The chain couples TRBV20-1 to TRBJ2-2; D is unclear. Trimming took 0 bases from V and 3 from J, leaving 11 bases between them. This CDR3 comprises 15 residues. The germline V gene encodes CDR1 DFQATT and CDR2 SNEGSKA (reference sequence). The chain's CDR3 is CSARDIGRDTGELFF. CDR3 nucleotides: TGCAGTGCTAGAGATATAGGCAGAGACACCGGGGAGCTGTTTTTT.

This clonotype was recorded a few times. The CDR3 loop is CASSLYTPSTDTQYF. In nucleotides, the CDR3 is TGTGCCAGCAGCCTATACACCCCTAGCACAGATACGCAGTATTTT. The V and J genes are TRBV6-2 or TRBV6-3 and TRBJ2-3; D is ambiguous. This CDR3 has 15 amino acids. Trimming cost V 6 bases and J 0 bases, with 13 bases left between them. Germline loops: CDR1 MNHEY, CDR2 SVGEGT.